This T cell receptor (beta chain) was recovered during a study of CD8 T cells in Susac syndrome. TCR beta from blood CD8+ and CD4+ T cells was sequenced. Negative magnetic isolation gave CD8+ and CD4+ cells; FACS enriched CD8+ TEMRA. V trimming: 5 bases; J trimming: 3 bases; junction bases outside the gene matches: 4. CDR3 size: 13 residues. Germline CDR1 and CDR2: SQVTM and ANQGSEA. The RNA input was about 0.45 to 1 ug, and it was reverse transcribed with random hexamers. Across 54 Vbeta and 13 Jbeta, immunoSEQ multiplex PCR amplified TCR beta CDR3. TCRdb reanalysed the immunoSEQ multiplex PCR reads using MiXCR and keeps one entry per CDR3 protein. Of about 110,000 distinct CDR3 sequences listed, 90% to 98% are singletons. This clonotype was seen once.

This sequence was found in a human donor in good health. The chain links TRBV29-1 to TRBJ2-7; 10 bases line up with TRBD2. The sequencing sample was made of CD4+ T cells from PBMCs. CDR3 sequence: CSVRRTSGYEQYF. Written as DNA, the CDR3 is TGCAGCGTTAGGAGGACTAGCGGCTACGAGCAGTACTTC.